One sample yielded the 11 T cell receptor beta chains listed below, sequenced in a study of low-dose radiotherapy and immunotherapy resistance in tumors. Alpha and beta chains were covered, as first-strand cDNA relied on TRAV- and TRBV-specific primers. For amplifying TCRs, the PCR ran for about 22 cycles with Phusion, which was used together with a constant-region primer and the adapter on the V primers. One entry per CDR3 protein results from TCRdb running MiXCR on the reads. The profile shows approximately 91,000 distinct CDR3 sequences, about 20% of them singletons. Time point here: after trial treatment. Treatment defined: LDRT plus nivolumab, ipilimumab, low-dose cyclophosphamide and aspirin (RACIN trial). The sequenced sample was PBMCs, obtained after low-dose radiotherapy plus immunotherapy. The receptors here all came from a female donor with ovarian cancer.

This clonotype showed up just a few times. This CDR3 is CSAPKTSGASYEQYF. CDR3 bases: TGCAGTGCTCCTAAAACTAGCGGGGCTTCCTACGAGCAGTACTTC. The V call is TRBV20-1, the J call TRBJ2-7; 10 nucleotides line up with TRBD2. This CDR3 has 15 residues. Looked up from germline, CDR1 is DFQATT and CDR2 is SNEGSKA (reference sequence). V shed 5 bases, J shed 1 base, and the junction held 8 bases outside the gene matches.

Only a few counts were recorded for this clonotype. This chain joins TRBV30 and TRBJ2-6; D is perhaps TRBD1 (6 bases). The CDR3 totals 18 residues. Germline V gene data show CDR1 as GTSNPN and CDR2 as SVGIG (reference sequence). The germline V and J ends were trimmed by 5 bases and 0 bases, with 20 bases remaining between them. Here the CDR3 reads CAWASTDRGGSGANVLTF. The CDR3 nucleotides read TGTGCCTGGGCTTCAACGGACAGAGGGGGCTCTGGGGCCAACGTCCTGACTTTC.

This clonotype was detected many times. The CDR3 DNA follows: TGCGCCAGCAGCAGAAGGACAGGGGGCGCTGGGGCCAACGTCCTGACTTTC. It codes for CASSRRTGGAGANVLTF. V gene TRBV5-1 combines with J gene TRBJ2-6; the match to TRBD1 covers 11 bases. The CDR3 spans 17 residues. V shed 4 bases and J 2 bases; nucleotides not matched to a gene: 5. The germline gives CDR1 SGHRS, CDR2 YFSETQ.

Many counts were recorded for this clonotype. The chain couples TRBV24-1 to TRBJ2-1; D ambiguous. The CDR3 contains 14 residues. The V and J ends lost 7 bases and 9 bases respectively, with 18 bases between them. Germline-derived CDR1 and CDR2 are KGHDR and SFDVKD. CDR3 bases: TGTGCCACCAGAAGCAGCCTAGTAAGTGGTGAGCAGTTCTTC. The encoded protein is CATRSSLVSGEQFF.

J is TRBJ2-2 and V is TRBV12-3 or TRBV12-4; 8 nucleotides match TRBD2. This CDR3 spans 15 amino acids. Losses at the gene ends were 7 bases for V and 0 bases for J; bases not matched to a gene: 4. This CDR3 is CASKRAGANTGELFF. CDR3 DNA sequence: TGTGCCAGCAAACGAGCGGGGGCGAACACCGGGGAGCTGTTTTTT.

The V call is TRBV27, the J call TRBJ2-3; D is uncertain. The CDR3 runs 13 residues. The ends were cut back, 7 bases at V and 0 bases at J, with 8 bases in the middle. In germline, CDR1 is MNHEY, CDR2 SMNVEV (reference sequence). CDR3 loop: CASKVSSTDTQYF. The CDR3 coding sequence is TGTGCCAGCAAGGTCTCTAGCACAGATACGCAGTATTTT.

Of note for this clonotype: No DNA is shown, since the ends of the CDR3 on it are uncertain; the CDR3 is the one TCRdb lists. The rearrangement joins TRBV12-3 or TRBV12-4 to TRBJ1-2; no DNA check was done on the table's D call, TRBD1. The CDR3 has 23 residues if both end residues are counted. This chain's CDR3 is CASTNQTSMYLCASSGTNSGYTF.

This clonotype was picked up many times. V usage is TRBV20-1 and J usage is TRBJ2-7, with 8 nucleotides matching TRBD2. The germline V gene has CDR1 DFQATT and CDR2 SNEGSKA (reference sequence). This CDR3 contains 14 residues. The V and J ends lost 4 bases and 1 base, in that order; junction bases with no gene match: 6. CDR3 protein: CSANTGTSSYEQYF. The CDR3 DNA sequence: TGCAGTGCTAATACCGGGACTAGTTCCTACGAGCAGTACTTC.

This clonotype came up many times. The CDR3 DNA reads TGTGCCAGCAGTAGCGGGACAGGGGTTTTGAGCGGGGAGCTGTTTTTT. Its translation: CASSSGTGVLSGELFF. V is TRBV12-3 or TRBV12-4 and J is TRBJ2-2; 10 bases map to TRBD1. CDR3 length equals 16 residues. V dropped 5 bases and J dropped 7; count of bases not matched to a gene: 10.

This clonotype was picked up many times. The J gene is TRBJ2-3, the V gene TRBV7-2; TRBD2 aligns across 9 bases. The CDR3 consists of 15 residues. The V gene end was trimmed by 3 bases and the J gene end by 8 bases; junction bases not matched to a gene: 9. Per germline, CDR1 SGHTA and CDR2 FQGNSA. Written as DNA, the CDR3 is TGTGCCAGCAGCTTCTCGCGGGGGGGGCGGGGTACGCAGTATTTT. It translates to CASSFSRGGRGTQYF.

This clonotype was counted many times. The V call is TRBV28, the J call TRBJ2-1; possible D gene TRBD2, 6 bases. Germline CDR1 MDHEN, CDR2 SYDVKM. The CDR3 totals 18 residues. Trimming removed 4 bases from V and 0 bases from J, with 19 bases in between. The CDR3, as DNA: TGTGCCAGCAGTTCGGGGAGGCCTCGACGAAGCTCCTACAATGAGCAGTTCTTC. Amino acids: CASSSGRPRRSSYNEQFF.